This T cell receptor (beta chain) was identified in a study of low-dose radiotherapy and immunotherapy resistance in tumors. This clonotype has at least ten counts. The CDR3 is 12 amino acids. Germline-derived CDR1 and CDR2 are GTSNPN and SVGIG (reference sequence). Trimming removed 0 bases at V and 5 bases at J, with 4 bases between. This sample's time point: after trial treatment. Regarding treatment: LDRT plus nivolumab, ipilimumab, low-dose cyclophosphamide and aspirin (RACIN trial). Treatment combined nivolumab, ipilimumab, aspirin, low-dose cyclophosphamide and low-dose radiotherapy in a dose-escalation trial. Primers targeting TRAV and TRBV primed first-strand cDNA, covering alpha and beta chains. For amplifying TCRs, the PCR ran for about 20 cycles with Phusion, which was used together with a constant-region primer and the adapter on the V primers. TCRdb called the reads again in MiXCR, with one record for every CDR3 protein. The table includes nearly 60,000 distinct CDR3 sequences, roughly 23% detected once.

Sequenced here: PBMCs, sampled after low-dose radiotherapy plus immunotherapy. The chain carries TRBV30 and TRBJ1-4; no clear D. This sequence was found in a male donor with prostate cancer. The DNA for the CDR3 is TGTGCCTGGAGTGTCCAGAATGAAAAACTGTTTTTT. Protein: CAWSVQNEKLFF.